This T cell receptor beta chain is drawn from a study of blood T cell repertoires in COVID-19. The germline CDR1 and CDR2 sequences are MDHEN and SYDVKM. V lost 6 bases, J lost 5 bases, and 12 bases stayed unmatched. The CDR3 length is 16 residues. All recovered Cohort 3 donors got two negative PCRs, got clearance, or saw symptom resolution. How the authors handled the data: By means of reference gene primer amplification, nucleated cell counts were estimated. Sequencing used immunoSEQ multiplex PCR; TCRdb keeps in-frame clones, though not all of them. V and J calls and clone size are copied from that table; D and trimming were computed from the DNA. The table shows hundreds of thousands of clones, with about 87% occurring only once.

The sequenced sample was PBMCs or T cells enriched from blood (not recorded which). The rearrangement joins TRBV28 to TRBJ1-5; 8 positions match TRBD1. This receptor was identified in a woman aged 50 to 60 who had recovered from COVID-19. The CDR3: CASSQRTGGADQPQHF. The DNA for the CDR3 is TGTGCCAGCAGCCAGAGAACAGGGGGTGCGGATCAGCCCCAGCATTTT.